The source of this T cell receptor (beta chain) is a study of T cells in Graves' hyperthyroidism and ophthalmopathy. Amplification yielded TCR beta CDR3 regions, with RNA transcripts as the source. The HTBI primer set was used in a first-round RT-PCR of the TCR CDR3. TCRdb re-analysed the multiplex PCR reads in MiXCR, keeping a single row per CDR3 protein. The sample carries around 600,000 distinct CDR3 sequences, approximately 15% recorded once. Per germline, CDR1 DFQATT and CDR2 SNEGSKA (reference sequence). V dropped 0 bases and J dropped 3 bases, with 12 bases sitting between them. The CDR3 spans 14 residues. Ten or more counts support this clonotype.

This TCR was sampled from a middle-aged woman with Graves' ophthalmopathy. What was sequenced was blood. The chain combines TRBV20-1 with TRBJ2-7; D gene uncertain. CDR3 amino acids: CSARDPDRVYEQYF. DNA for the CDR3: TGCAGTGCTAGAGATCCGGATAGGGTCTACGAGCAGTACTTC.